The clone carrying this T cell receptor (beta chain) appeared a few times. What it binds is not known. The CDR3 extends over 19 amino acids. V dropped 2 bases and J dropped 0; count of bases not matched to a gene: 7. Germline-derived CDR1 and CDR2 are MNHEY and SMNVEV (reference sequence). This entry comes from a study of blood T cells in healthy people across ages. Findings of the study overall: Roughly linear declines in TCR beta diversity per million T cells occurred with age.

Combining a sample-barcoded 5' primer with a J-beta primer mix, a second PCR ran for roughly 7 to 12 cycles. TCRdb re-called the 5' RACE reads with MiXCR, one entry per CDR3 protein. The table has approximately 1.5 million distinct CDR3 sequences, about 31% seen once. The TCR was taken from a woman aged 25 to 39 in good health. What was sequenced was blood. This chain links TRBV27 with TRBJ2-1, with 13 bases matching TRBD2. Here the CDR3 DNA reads TGTGCCAGCAGTTTAATGACTAGCGGGAGGCCCAGCTCCTACAATGAGCAGTTCTTC. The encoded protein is CASSLMTSGRPSSYNEQFF.